Sequencing of this T cell receptor (beta chain) was carried out in a study of T cells in Graves' hyperthyroidism and ophthalmopathy. General study results and limits: Also found in blood were most expanded thyroid clonotypes above 0.001.

With 5 bases removed from V and 1 base from J, the gap between germline ends came to 8 bases. The CDR3 extends over 13 amino acids. Germline CDR1 reads SGHTA; CDR2 reads FQGTGA. Template material for amplifying TCR beta CDR3 regions consisted of RNA transcripts. The TCR CDR3 first-round RT-PCR relied on the HTBI primer set. TCRdb reprocessed the multiplex PCR reads via MiXCR and lists one record per CDR3 protein. The data show 500,000 or so distinct CDR3 sequences, about a sixth seen once. This clonotype appeared many times. Its specificity is not known. Each diagnosis drew on symptoms, thyroxine, TRAb, thyroid ultrasound and orbital computed tomography findings.

This sequence originates from a woman between 18 and 29 years old with Graves' ophthalmopathy. The specimen was blood. This chain connects TRBV7-3 to TRBJ1-1; D is undetermined. CDR3 residues: CASSQKRNTEAFF. The DNA for the CDR3 is TGTGCCAGCAGCCAAAAGAGGAACACTGAAGCTTTCTTT.